This TCR beta chain was captured by sequencing in a study of cytomegalovirus exposure and HLA in healthy donors. The study's findings and limits: TRBV6-2, TRBV6-3 and some other V segments were excluded as indistinguishable.

In this sample, this clone turned up a few times. Its antigen is not identified. PCR primers comprised 60 Vbeta and 13 Jbeta primers. The data were produced by immunoSEQ multiplex PCR, yet TCRdb's version contains in-frame clones alone and is incomplete. The sample yields approximately 190,000 clones, 9.5% to 15% seen once. V was clipped by 5 bases and J by 1 base, with 8 bases between them. Germline CDR1 reads SGHNT; CDR2 reads YENEEA. CDR3 length equals 13 residues. The rearrangement joins TRBV11-3 to TRBJ1-2; D remains unclear. Sequencing was done on a sample of PBMCs. This clonotype originated in a man aged 45-65 years in good health and CMV-seropositive. The CDR3 sequence is CASSPTRNYGYTF. The CDR3 DNA is TGTGCCAGCAGCCCGACACGTAACTATGGCTACACCTTC.